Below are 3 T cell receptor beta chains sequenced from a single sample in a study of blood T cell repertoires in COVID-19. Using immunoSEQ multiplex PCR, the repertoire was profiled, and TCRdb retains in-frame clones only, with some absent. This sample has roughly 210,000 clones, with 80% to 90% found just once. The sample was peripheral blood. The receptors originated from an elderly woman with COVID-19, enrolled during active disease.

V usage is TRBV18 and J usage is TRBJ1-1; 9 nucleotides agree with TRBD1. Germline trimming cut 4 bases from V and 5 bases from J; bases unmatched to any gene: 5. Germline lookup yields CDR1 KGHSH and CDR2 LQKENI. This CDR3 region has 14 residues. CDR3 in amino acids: CASSLGQGRTEAFF. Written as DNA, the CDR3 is TGTGCCAGCTCACTAGGACAGGGGAGAACTGAAGCTTTCTTT. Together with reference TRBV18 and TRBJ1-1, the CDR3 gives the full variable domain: NAGVMQNPRHLVRRRGQEARLRCSPMKGHSHVYWYRQLPEEGLKFMVYLQKENIIDESGMPKERFSAEFPKEGPSILRIQQVVRGDSAAYFCASSLGQGRTEAFFGQGTRLTVV.

The CDR3 here is CASSSPWDRSVDTEAFF. CDR3 sequence (DNA): TGTGCCAGCAGTTCCCCGTGGGACAGAAGTGTGGACACTGAAGCTTTCTTT. The chain links TRBV6-2 or TRBV6-3 to TRBJ1-1; 7 bases map to TRBD1. The germline gives CDR1 MNHEY, CDR2 SVGEGT. V dropped 4 bases and J dropped 3; count of bases not matched to a gene: 14. The CDR3 has 17 residues.

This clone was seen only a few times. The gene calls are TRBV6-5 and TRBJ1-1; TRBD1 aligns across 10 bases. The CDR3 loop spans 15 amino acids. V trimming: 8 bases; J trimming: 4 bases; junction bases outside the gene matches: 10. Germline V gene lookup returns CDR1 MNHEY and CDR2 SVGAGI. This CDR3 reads CASLGQGVGSTEAFF. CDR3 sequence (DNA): TGTGCCAGCCTTGGACAGGGGGTGGGGAGCACTGAAGCTTTCTTT.